This T cell receptor beta chain was sequenced for a study of shared T cell receptors in the human thymus. The CDR3 has 22 amino acids. V shed 0 bases, J shed 0 bases, and the junction held 20 bases outside the gene matches. The germline V gene encodes CDR1 LNHDA and CDR2 SQIVND (reference sequence). The assay was immunoSEQ multiplex PCR, and TCRdb's table has in-frame clones only and misses some. The repertoire holds about 660,000 clones, with roughly 86% as singletons. In addition, the sample was reused for a study of human thymus T cells. That publication notes: The study used thymus tissue resected during corrective heart surgery.

The specimen was thymocytes. V usage is TRBV19 and J usage is TRBJ1-1, with 9 nucleotides matching TRBD1. The origin of this receptor is a boy under two years old with a congenital heart defect. The CDR3 DNA reads as TGTGCCAGTAGTATAGATTCCCAGGAGGGTCGGGACAGGGAAAGTATGAACACTGAAGCTTTCTTT. Encoded protein: CASSIDSQEGRDRESMNTEAFF.